These 17 T cell receptor beta chains were all obtained from the same sample, sequenced in a study of blood T cells in healthy people across ages. For the second PCR, which ran for 7 to 11 cycles, a sample-barcoded 5' primer and a J-beta primer mix were used. One entry per CDR3 protein results from TCRdb running MiXCR on the 5' RACE reads. The sample holds about a million distinct CDR3 sequences, 45% to 60% seen once. The sample consisted of blood. Every receptor here comes from a woman in her sixties in good health.

This clonotype has a single count. The chain carries TRBV18 and TRBJ2-1; 12 bases line up with TRBD2. The J segment lost 3 bases and the V segment lost 3 bases, leaving 6 bases of the junction unmatched. Germline V gene data show CDR1 as KGHSH and CDR2 as LQKENI. This CDR3 comprises 17 residues. In DNA form, the CDR3 reads TGTGCCAGCTCACCCGCGACTAGCGGGAGTCTCTACAATGAGCAGTTCTTC. As protein: CASSPATSGSLYNEQFF.

The rearrangement joins TRBV20-1 to TRBJ2-1; TRBD2 matches 10 bases. Germline-derived CDR1 and CDR2 are DFQATT and SNEGSKA (reference sequence). The CDR3 sequence is 16 residues long. V dropped 5 bases and J dropped 3; count of bases not matched to a gene: 10. CDR3 amino acids: CSAPGTVAGGYNEQFF. For the CDR3, the DNA is TGCAGTGCTCCCGGAACCGTAGCGGGAGGCTACAATGAGCAGTTCTTC.

This sequence joins TRBV27 and TRBJ2-7, with D tentatively TRBD1 (6 bases). Per the germline V gene, CDR1 is MNHEY and CDR2 is SMNVEV (reference sequence). The CDR3 runs 12 residues. Trimming took off 5 bases at V and 5 bases at J, with 10 bases between the two ends. The CDR3 nucleotides are TGTGCCAGCAGTGCTACAGGGCACGAGCAGTACTTC. Protein product: CASSATGHEQYF.

The CDR3 DNA follows: TGTGCCAGCAGCAACTCCAAACTAGAGGGTGATACGCAGTATTTT. The encoded protein is CASSNSKLEGDTQYF. V gene TRBV11-2 combines with J gene TRBJ2-3; D might be TRBD2 (5 bases). The CDR3 is 15 residues long. The V and J ends lost 5 bases and 6 bases respectively, with 18 bases between them. CDR1 is SGHAT and CDR2 is FQNNGV in the germline V gene.

The chain links TRBV11-3 to TRBJ2-1; a weak D match, TRBD2 (5 bases). Trimming removed 1 base at V and 5 bases at J, with 9 bases between. Germline CDR1 reads SGHNT; CDR2 reads YENEEA. CDR3 length: 14 amino acids. The CDR3 region has the DNA TGTGCCAGCAGCTTAGTGGGAGTCAACAATGAGCAGTTCTTC. This sequence encodes CASSLVGVNNEQFF.

The V and J genes are TRBV6-1 and TRBJ2-5, with 8 bases aligning to TRBD1. The V and J ends lost 3 bases and 9 bases, in that order; junction bases with no gene match: 12. CDR3 length: 15 residues. Per germline, CDR1 MNHNS and CDR2 SASEGT. CDR3 residues: CASSELQGGTAAQYF. DNA for the CDR3: TGTGCCAGCAGTGAGCTACAGGGGGGCACGGCGGCCCAGTACTTC.

As for this clonotype: One end of the junction varies from germline; a read error may be responsible. The chain links TRBV7-9 to TRBJ2-3; perhaps D is TRBD1 or TRBD2 (5 bases each). The germline V gene encodes CDR1 SEHNR and CDR2 FQNEAQ (reference sequence). The CDR3 loop spans 16 amino acids. The CDR3 region has the DNA TGCGCCAGCAGCGGCCGGGACCCTAAGGGCACAGATACGCAGTATTTT. This translates into CASSGRDPKGTDTQYF.

On this clonotype itself: The limits of the CDR3 on the DNA are not certain, so only TCRdb's listed CDR3 is given. This sequence joins TRBV11-2 and TRBJ2-1. Germline V gives CDR1 SGHAT, CDR2 FQNNGV. The CDR3 comprises 14 residues, both ends counted. This CDR3 is CASSILVGSNEQFF.

This clonotype was counted only a few times. This chain uses TRBV12-3 or TRBV12-4 with TRBJ2-3; D is possibly TRBD1 (6 bases). V was pared by 6 bases and J by 1 base, with 14 bases between. This CDR3 region has 15 residues. The CDR3 loop is CASSRGPAGTDTQYF. CDR3 bases: TGTGCCAGCAGCAGGGGCCCCGCGGGCACAGATACGCAGTATTTT.

J is TRBJ1-2 and V is TRBV5-6, with 10 bases identical to TRBD1. Germline V gene data show CDR1 as SGHDT and CDR2 as YYEEEE. The length of the CDR3 is 14 residues. The V gene end was trimmed by 3 bases and the J gene end by 8 bases; junction bases not matched to a gene: 7. In DNA form, the CDR3 reads TGTGCCAGCAGCTCCCCCGGGACAGGGGAAGGCTACACCTTC. Its protein is CASSSPGTGEGYTF.

This chain connects TRBV6-5 to TRBJ1-2; 7 nucleotides line up with TRBD1. The V gene end was trimmed by 5 bases and the J gene end by 7 bases; junction bases not matched to a gene: 7. This CDR3 is built from 13 residues. Germline CDR1 is MNHEY and CDR2 is SVGAGI. The CDR3 DNA reads TGTGCCAGCAGTAGCGAGACAGGGTTTGGCTACACCTTC. Translating gives CASSSETGFGYTF.

V usage is TRBV29-1 and J usage is TRBJ1-5, with a tentative D call TRBD1 (5 bases). The CDR3 totals 13 residues. V shed 4 bases and J shed 3 bases, with 10 bases lying between them. Germline values: CDR1 SQVTM, CDR2 ANQGSEA. The CDR3 spells CSVGDDINQPQHF. CDR3 nucleotide sequence: TGCAGCGTTGGGGACGACATCAATCAGCCCCAGCATTTT. Using reference TRBV29-1 and TRBJ1-5 for the parts outside the CDR3, the full variable domain is SAVISQKPSRDICQRGTSLTIQCQVDSQVTMMFWYRQQPGQSLTLIATANQGSEATYESGFVIDKFPISRPNLTFSTLTVSNMSPEDSSIYLCSVGDDINQPQHFGDGTRLSIL.

The V call is TRBV9, the J call TRBJ2-4; 7 bases are shared with TRBD2. The J call may be mistaken, given a closer DNA end match to TRBJ2-7. This CDR3 is built from 14 residues. Germline V CDR1 and CDR2: SGDLS, YYNGEE. The chain's CDR3 is CASSPTSYPLEQYF. The CDR3 DNA sequence: TGTGCCAGCAGCCCGACTAGCTACCCACTCGAGCAGTACTTC.

This clonotype came up many times. V and J are TRBV20-1 and TRBJ2-7; D is uncertain. The CDR3 covers 10 residues. The V gene lost 5 bases and the J gene lost 6 bases, with 8 bases spanning the gap. In germline, CDR1 is DFQATT, CDR2 SNEGSKA (reference sequence). Here the CDR3 reads CSALSREQYF. The CDR3 DNA reads TGCAGTGCTCTCTCCCGCGAGCAGTACTTC.

The table lists this clonotype with a few counts. V usage is TRBV28 and J usage is TRBJ2-1; D may be TRBD2 (5 bases). The end of the DNA is better explained by TRBJ2-7, so the J call may be wrong. The CDR3 is 16 residues long. Germline V gene sequence: CDR1 MDHEN, CDR2 SYDVKM. In DNA form, the CDR3 reads TGTGCCAGCAGTTTAGCCGGGGAACTTACCTACAATGAGCAGTACTTC. This translates into CASSLAGELTYNEQYF.

The genes are TRBV4-1 and TRBJ2-3; 11 bases map to TRBD1. The ends lost 0 bases at V and 8 bases at J; junction bases unmatched: 4. Germline lookup yields CDR1 MGHRA and CDR2 YSYEKL. The CDR3 loop spans 15 amino acids. As DNA, the CDR3 is TGCGCCAGCAGCCAAGAGCGGACAGGGGGCGGTACGCAGTATTTT. Its protein product is CASSQERTGGGTQYF.

This clonotype was counted only a few times. The genes are TRBV5-8 and TRBJ2-5, with D tentatively TRBD2 (6 bases). Germline V gene data show CDR1 as SGHTS and CDR2 as YDEGEE. Trimming shortened V by 5 bases and J by 4 bases, and 12 bases separated the two germline ends. This CDR3 is 13 amino acids long. CDR3 amino acids: CASRPQGLETQYF. CDR3 nucleotide sequence: TGTGCCAGCAGACCTCAGGGACTAGAGACCCAGTACTTC.